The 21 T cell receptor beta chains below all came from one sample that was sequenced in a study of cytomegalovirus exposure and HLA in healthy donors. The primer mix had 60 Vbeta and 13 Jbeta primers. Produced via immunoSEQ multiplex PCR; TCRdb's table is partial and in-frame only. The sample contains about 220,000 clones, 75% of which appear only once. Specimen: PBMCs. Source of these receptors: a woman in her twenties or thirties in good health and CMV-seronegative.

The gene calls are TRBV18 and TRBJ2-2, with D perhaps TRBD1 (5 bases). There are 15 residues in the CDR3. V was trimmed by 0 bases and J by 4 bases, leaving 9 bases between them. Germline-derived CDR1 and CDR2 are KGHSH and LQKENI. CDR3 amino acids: CASSPPAGLTGELFF. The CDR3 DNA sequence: TGTGCCAGCTCACCACCGGCAGGGCTCACCGGGGAGCTGTTTTTT.

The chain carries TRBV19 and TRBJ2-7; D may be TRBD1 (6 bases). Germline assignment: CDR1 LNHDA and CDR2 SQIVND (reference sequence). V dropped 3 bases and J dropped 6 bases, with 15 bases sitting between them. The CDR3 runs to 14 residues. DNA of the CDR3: TGTGCCAGTAGTATGAACAGGGTGTTGGGCGAGCAGTACTTC. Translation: CASSMNRVLGEQYF.

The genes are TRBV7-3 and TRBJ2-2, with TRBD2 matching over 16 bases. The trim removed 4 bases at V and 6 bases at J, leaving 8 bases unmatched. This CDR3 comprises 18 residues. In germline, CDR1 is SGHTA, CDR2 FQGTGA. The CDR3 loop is CASSSGTSGRAYAGELFF. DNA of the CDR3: TGTGCCAGCAGCTCCGGGACTAGCGGGAGGGCCTATGCCGGGGAGCTGTTTTTT.

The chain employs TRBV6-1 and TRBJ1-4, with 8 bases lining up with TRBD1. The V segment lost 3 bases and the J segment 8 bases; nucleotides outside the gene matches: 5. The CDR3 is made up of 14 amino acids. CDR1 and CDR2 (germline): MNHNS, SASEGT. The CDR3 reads CASSEDRVLEKLFF. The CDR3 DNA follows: TGTGCCAGCAGTGAGGACAGGGTGTTGGAAAAACTGTTTTTT.

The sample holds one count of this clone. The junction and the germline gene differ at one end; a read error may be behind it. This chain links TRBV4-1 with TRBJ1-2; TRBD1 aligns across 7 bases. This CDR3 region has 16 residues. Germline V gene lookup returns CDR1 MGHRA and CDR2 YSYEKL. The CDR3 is CVSSQEGAGANYGYPF. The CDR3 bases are TGCGTCAGCAGCCAAGAGGGGGCAGGGGCTAACTATGGCTACCCCTTC.

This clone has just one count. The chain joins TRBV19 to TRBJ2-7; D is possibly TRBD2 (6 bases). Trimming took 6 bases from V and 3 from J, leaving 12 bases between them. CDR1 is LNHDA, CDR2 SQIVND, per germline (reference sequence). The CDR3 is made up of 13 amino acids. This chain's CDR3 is CASSPFGGYEQYF. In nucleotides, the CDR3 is TGTGCCAGTAGCCCGTTCGGGGGCTACGAGCAGTACTTC. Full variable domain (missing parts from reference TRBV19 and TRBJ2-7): DGGITQSPKYLFRKEGQNVTLSCEQNLNHDAMYWYRQDPGQGLRLIYYSQIVNDFQKGDIAEGYSVSREKKESFPLTVTSAQKNPTAFYLCASSPFGGYEQYFGPGTRLTVT.

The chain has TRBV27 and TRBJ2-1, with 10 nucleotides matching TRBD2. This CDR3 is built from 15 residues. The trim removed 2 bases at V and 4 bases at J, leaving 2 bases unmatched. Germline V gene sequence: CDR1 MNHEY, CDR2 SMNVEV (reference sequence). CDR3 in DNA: TGTGCCAGCAGTTTAGAGACTAGCGGGTACAATGAGCAGTTCTTC. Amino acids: CASSLETSGYNEQFF.

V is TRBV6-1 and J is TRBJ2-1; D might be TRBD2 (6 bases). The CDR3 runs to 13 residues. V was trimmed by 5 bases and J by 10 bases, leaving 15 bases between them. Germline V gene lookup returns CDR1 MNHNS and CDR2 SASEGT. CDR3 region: CASSFTMGGEQFF. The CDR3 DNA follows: TGTGCCAGCAGTTTCACTATGGGAGGCGAGCAGTTCTTC.

CDR3 protein: CASSRYSGSEQFF. The CDR3 DNA is TGTGCCAGCAGCAGATATAGCGGGAGTGAGCAGTTCTTC. The V call is TRBV27, the J call TRBJ2-1; 9 bases fit TRBD2. V was pared by 6 bases and J by 9 bases, with 6 bases of the junction left unmatched. This CDR3 has 13 residues. The germline gives CDR1 MNHEY, CDR2 SMNVEV (reference sequence).

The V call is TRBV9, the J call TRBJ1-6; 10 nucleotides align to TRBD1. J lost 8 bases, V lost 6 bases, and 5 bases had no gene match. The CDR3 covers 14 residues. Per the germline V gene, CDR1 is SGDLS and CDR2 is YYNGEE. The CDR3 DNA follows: TGTGCCAGCATGAGGGGGACAGGGGATTCACCCCTCCACTTT. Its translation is CASMRGTGDSPLHF.

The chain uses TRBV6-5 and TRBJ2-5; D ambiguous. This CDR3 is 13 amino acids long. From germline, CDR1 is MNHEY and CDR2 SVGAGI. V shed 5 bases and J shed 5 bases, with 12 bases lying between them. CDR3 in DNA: TGTGCCAGCAGTGTTCGGGTTGGGGAGACCCAGTACTTC. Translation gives CASSVRVGETQYF.

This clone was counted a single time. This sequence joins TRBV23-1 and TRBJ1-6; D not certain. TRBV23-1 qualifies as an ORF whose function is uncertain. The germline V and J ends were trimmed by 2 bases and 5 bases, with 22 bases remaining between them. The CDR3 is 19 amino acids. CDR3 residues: CASSQNRSPAPADNSPLHF. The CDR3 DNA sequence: TGCGCCAGCAGTCAAAACCGTAGCCCGGCCCCGGCCGATAATTCACCCCTCCACTTT.

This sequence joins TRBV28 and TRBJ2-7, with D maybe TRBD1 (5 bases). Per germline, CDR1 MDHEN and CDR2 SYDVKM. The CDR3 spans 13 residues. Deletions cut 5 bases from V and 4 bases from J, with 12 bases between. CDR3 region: CASSGQGLYEQYF. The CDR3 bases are TGTGCCAGCAGTGGACAAGGGTTGTACGAGCAGTACTTC.

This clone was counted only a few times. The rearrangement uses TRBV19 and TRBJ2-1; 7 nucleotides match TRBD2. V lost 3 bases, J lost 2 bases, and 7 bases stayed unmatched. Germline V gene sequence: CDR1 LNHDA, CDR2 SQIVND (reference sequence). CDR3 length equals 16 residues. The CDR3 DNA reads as TGTGCCAGTAGTATGTCCGCGGGAGCACCCTACAATGAGCAGTTCTTC. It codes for CASSMSAGAPYNEQFF.

CDR3 amino acids: CASSADNQPQHF. The CDR3 nucleotides read TGTGCCAGCAGCGCAGATAATCAGCCCCAGCATTTT. The rearrangement links TRBV5-5 to TRBJ1-5; D is unclear. Germline lookup yields CDR1 SGHKS and CDR2 YYEKEE (reference sequence). The CDR3 covers 12 residues. Trimming pared 4 bases from V and 4 bases from J, leaving 6 bases between.

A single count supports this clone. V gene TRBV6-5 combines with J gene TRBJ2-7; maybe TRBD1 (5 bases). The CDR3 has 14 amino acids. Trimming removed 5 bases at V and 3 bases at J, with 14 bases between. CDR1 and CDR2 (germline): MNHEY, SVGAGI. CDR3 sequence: CASSVQGGHYEQYF. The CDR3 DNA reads TGTGCCAGCAGTGTCCAGGGCGGTCACTACGAGCAGTACTTC.

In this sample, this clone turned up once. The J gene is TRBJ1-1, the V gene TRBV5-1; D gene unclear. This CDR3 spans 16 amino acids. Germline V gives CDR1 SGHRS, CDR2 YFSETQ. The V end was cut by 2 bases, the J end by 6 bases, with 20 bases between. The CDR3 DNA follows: TGCGCCAGCAGCTTAAGGTTGGGCTCCGGGGATTCTGAAGCTTTCTTT. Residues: CASSLRLGSGDSEAFF.

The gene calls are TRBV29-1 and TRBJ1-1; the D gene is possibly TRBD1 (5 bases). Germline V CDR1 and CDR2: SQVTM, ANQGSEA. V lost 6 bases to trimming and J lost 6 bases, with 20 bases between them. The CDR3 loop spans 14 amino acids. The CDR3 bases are TGCAGCGTCCGGGGGGAGGGGATGAGGGCTGAAGCTTTCTTT. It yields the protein CSVRGEGMRAEAFF.

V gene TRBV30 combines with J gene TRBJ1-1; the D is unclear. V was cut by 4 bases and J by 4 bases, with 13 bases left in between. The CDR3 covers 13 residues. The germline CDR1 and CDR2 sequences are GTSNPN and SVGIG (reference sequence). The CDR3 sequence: CAWTEVFATEAFF. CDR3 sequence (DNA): TGTGCCTGGACGGAGGTATTCGCCACTGAAGCTTTCTTT.

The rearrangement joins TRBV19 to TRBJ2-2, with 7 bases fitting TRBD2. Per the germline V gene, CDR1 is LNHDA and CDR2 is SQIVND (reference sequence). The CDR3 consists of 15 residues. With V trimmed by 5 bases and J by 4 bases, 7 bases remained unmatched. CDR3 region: CASSPGTTGTGELFF. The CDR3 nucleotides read TGTGCCAGTAGTCCCGGGACTACGGGCACCGGGGAGCTGTTTTTT. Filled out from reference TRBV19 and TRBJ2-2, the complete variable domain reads DGGITQSPKYLFRKEGQNVTLSCEQNLNHDAMYWYRQDPGQGLRLIYYSQIVNDFQKGDIAEGYSVSREKKESFPLTVTSAQKNPTAFYLCASSPGTTGTGELFFGEGSRLTVL.

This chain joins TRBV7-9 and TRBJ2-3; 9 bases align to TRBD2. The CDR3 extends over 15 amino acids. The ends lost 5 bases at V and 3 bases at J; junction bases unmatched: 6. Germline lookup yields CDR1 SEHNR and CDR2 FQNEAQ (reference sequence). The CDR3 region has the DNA TGTGCCAGCAGCCCTCCGCTAGCGGGGACAGATACGCAGTATTTT. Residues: CASSPPLAGTDTQYF. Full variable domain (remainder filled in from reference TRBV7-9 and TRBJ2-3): DTGVSQNPRHKITKRGQNVTFRCDPISEHNRLYWYRQTLGQGPEFLTYFQNEAQLEKSRLLSDRFSAERPKGSFSTLEIQRTEQGDSAMYLCASSPPLAGTDTQYFGPGTRLTVL.